This is a list of T cell receptor beta chains from one sample in a study of blood T cell repertoires in COVID-19. The protocol was immunoSEQ multiplex PCR, while the TCRdb copy is restricted to in-frame clones and leaves out a portion. Here the sample spans 350,000 to 500,000 clones, 88% being singletons. The specimen sequenced was PBMCs or T cells enriched from blood (not recorded which). The receptors derive from a woman aged 18 to 35 who had been exposed to COVID-19. Both conserved end residues are part of each CDR3. Fields, in order: D gene, clone size, J gene, V gene, CDR3 protein, CDR3 DNA. A D gene is named only where the DNA matches it firmly. Rows give clone size only sometimes, using once, few, many, or a class for an expanded clone.

>TRBD1|NA|TRBJ2-7|TRBV5-8
CASRPTGTGAYEQYF
TGTGCCAGCAGACCTACCGGGACAGGGGCCTACGAGCAGTACTTC
>TRBD2|NA|TRBJ2-6|TRBV10-3
CATTSGSGANVLTF
TGTGCCACAACTAGCGGCTCTGGGGCCAACGTCCTGACTTTC
>NA|once|TRBJ2-2|TRBV18
CASSLYSGELFF
TGTGCCAGCTCCCTATACAGCGGGGAGCTGTTTTTT
>TRBD1|NA|TRBJ1-1|TRBV14
CASSQIVLVGQGEAFF
TGTGCCAGCAGCCAGATTGTCCTCGTGGGACAGGGAGAAGCTTTCTTT
>NA|NA|TRBJ1-2|TRBV4-3
CASSQDSLRNSDSPGSLYTF
TGCGCCAGCAGCCAAGATTCCCTCCGGAACTCTGATTCCCCGGGATCACTCTACACCTTC
>NA|NA|TRBJ2-1|TRBV11-2
CASSSRGEDEQFF
TGTGCCAGCAGCTCCAGGGGAGAGGATGAGCAGTTCTTC
>NA|NA|TRBJ2-3|TRBV2
CASKLRLYGTDTQYF
TGTGCCAGCAAGTTGAGGTTGTACGGGACAGATACGCAGTATTTT
>TRBD2|NA|TRBJ2-7|TRBV13
CASSSYSGTSGSYEQYF
TGTGCCAGCAGCTCATACTCCGGGACTAGCGGATCCTACGAGCAGTACTTC
>TRBD1|NA|TRBJ2-4|TRBV6-1
CASSEGVTGSIQYF
TGTGCCAGCAGTGAAGGGGTGACAGGGTCCATTCAGTACTTC
>NA|NA|TRBJ1-3|TRBV19
CASLRGRPGNTIYF
TGTGCCAGTCTTCGGGGGAGGCCTGGAAACACCATATATTTT
>NA|NA|TRBJ1-1|TRBV2
CARDRMNTEAFF
TGTGCCAGAGACAGGATGAACACTGAAGCTTTCTTT
>NA|NA|TRBJ1-5|TRBV18
CASSPPPGNQPQHF
TGTGCCAGCTCACCACCACCGGGTAATCAGCCCCAGCATTTT
>TRBD1|NA|TRBJ2-7|TRBV10-2
CASSVRTGTGGYEQYF
TGCGCCAGCAGTGTCCGAACCGGGACAGGGGGCTACGAGCAGTACTTC
>NA|NA|TRBJ2-5|TRBV2
CASSEALQGTETQYF
TGTGCCAGCAGTGAAGCGCTTCAGGGGACAGAGACCCAGTACTTC
>NA|NA|TRBJ1-4|TRBV28
CASSLYGAATNEKLFF
TGTGCCAGCAGTTTATATGGGGCAGCAACTAATGAAAAACTGTTTTTT
>TRBD2|once|TRBJ2-1|TRBV5-1
CASSSVGGNEQFF
TGCGCCAGCAGCTCAGTGGGGGGGAATGAGCAGTTCTTC
>NA|once|TRBJ2-3|TRBV7-8
CASSLLQAVTDTQYF
TGTGCCAGCAGCTTACTCCAAGCGGTCACAGATACGCAGTATTTT
>NA|NA|TRBJ2-1|TRBV7-8
CASSLARSSGEQFF
TGTGCCAGCAGCTTAGCGAGGTCAAGCGGTGAGCAGTTCTTC
>NA|NA|TRBJ1-5|TRBV21-1
CASSKRKETLNAGADRAGQPQHF
TGTGCCAGCAGCAAAAGAAAGGAAACTCTAAACGCCGGTGCTGACAGGGCCGGCCAGCCCCAGCATTTT
>NA|NA|TRBJ2-7|TRBV21-1
CASSKVWGHYEQYF
TGTGCCAGCAGCAAAGTGTGGGGCCACTACGAGCAGTACTTC
>TRBD1|NA|TRBJ1-4|TRBV7-3
CASSPHRGPNEKLFF
TGTGCCAGCAGCCCTCACAGGGGGCCGAACGAAAAACTGTTTTTT
>TRBD2|NA|TRBJ2-1|TRBV5-1
CASSLAGLAAYLNNEQFF
TGCGCCAGCAGCTTGGCGGGTCTAGCGGCGTATTTAAACAATGAGCAGTTCTTC